This is a list of T cell receptor beta chains from one sample in a study of CD4 T cells in relation to SARS-CoV-2 and coronaviruses. Sequenced by immunoSEQ multiplex PCR; TCRdb stores in-frame clones only, minus some. The sample shows tens of thousands of clones, around 86% of them seen only once. The sequencing sample was made of memory CD4+ T cells from PBMCs. The receptors come from a human donor in good health. The CDR3 runs from the conserved cysteine through the conserved F or W. The D gene is left open where the match is weak. Rows give clone size only sometimes, using once, few, many, or a class for an expanded clone.

TRBJ2-3 TRBV11-2 NA NA CASSRDPPPDTQYF TGTGCCAGCAGCCGGGACCCCCCCCCAGATACGCAGTATTTT
TRBJ2-5 TRBV6-5 TRBD2 NA CASSSPTGGKTQYF TGTGCCAGCAGCTCCCCCACGGGGGGTAAGACCCAGTACTTC
TRBJ2-2 TRBV19 NA NA CASSIQFGTGELFF TGTGCCAGTAGTATTCAGTTCGGAACCGGGGAGCTGTTTTTT
TRBJ2-7 TRBV4-1 NA once CASSRPGQGYEQYF TGCGCCAGCAGCCGGCCGGGCCAGGGGTATGAGCAGTACTTC
TRBJ1-1 TRBV9 TRBD1 once CASSARQGGTEAFF TGTGCCAGCAGCGCACGACAGGGAGGCACTGAAGCTTTCTTT
TRBJ2-5 TRBV7-8 TRBD1 NA CASSSLTGSGETQYF TGTGCCAGCAGCTCGTTGACAGGGAGCGGCGAGACCCAGTACTTC
TRBJ2-5 TRBV5-1 NA NA CASSPAGRTQETQYF TGCGCCAGCAGCCCGGCGGGACGGACACAAGAGACCCAGTACTTC
TRBJ2-5 TRBV3-1/TRBV3-2 NA NA CASSQASTNPQYF TGTGCCAGCAGCCAAGCATCAACCAATCCCCAGTACTTC
TRBJ2-5 TRBV6-1 TRBD1 NA CASSDDFDGTGIIQETQYF TGTGCCAGCAGTGACGACTTCGACGGGACAGGGATTATCCAAGAGACCCAGTACTTC
TRBJ1-5 TRBV5-8 NA NA CASSKEGFGGNQPQHF TGTGCCAGCAGCAAAGAAGGATTTGGAGGCAATCAGCCCCAGCATTTT
TRBJ1-2 TRBV28 NA NA CASSPGSTNIGYTF TGTGCCAGCAGTCCAGGGTCCACCAATATTGGCTACACCTTC
TRBJ2-5 TRBV11-2 TRBD2 NA CASSQGTSGETQYF TGTGCCAGCAGCCAGGGGACTAGCGGAGAGACCCAGTACTTC
TRBJ1-2 TRBV7-3 NA NA CASSLQGTDFNYGYTF TGTGCCAGCAGCTTACAGGGTACAGATTTCAACTATGGCTACACCTTC
TRBJ2-7 TRBV6-6 NA few CASSGPGLTYEQYF TGTGCCAGCAGTGGACCGGGACTGACCTACGAGCAGTACTTC
TRBJ1-4 TRBV27 TRBD1 once CASSLTPGTGVEKLFF TGTGCCAGCAGTCTAACCCCCGGGACAGGTGTTGAAAAACTGTTTTTT
TRBJ1-1 TRBV3-1/TRBV3-2 NA NA CASSLGHMNTEAFF TGTGCCAGCAGCCTGGGACATATGAACACTGAAGCTTTCTTT
TRBJ2-1 TRBV7-2 NA NA CASSLEQGRNEQFF TGTGCCAGCAGCTTAGAACAGGGTAGGAATGAGCAGTTCTTC
TRBJ2-1 TRBV12-3/TRBV12-4 TRBD2 NA CASSETSGRHSFF TGTGCCAGCAGTGAAACTAGCGGGAGGCATTCGTTCTTC
TRBJ2-3 TRBV9 NA NA CASSPAGFSTDTQYF TGTGCCAGCAGCCCCGCAGGGTTTAGCACAGATACGCAGTATTTT
TRBJ2-1 TRBV6-5 NA NA CASSSTLNEQFF TGTGCCAGCAGTTCAACCCTCAATGAGCAGTTCTTC
TRBJ1-5 TRBV18 NA NA CASSPEKNQPQHF TGTGCCAGCTCACCAGAGAAAAATCAGCCCCAGCATTTT
TRBJ2-5 TRBV10-2 NA NA CASSSGTETQYF TGCGCCAGCAGTAGCGGCACTGAGACCCAGTACTTC
TRBJ2-7 TRBV18 NA NA CARALTEQYF TGTGCCAGGGCTCTTACGGAGCAGTACTTC